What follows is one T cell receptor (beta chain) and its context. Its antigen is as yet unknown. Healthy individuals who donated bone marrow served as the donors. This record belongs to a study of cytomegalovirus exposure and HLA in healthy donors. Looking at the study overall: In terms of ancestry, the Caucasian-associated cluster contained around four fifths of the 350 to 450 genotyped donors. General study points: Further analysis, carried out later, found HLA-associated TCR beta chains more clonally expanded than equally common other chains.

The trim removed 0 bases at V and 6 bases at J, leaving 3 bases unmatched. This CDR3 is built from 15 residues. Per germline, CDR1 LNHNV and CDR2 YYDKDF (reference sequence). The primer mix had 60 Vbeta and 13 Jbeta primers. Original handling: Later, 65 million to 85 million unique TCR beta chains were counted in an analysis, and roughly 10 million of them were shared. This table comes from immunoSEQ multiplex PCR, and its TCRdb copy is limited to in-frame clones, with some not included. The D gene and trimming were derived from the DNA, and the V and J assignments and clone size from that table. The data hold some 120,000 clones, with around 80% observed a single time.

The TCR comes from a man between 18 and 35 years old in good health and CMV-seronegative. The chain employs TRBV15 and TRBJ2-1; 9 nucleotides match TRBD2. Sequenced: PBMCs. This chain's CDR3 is CATSREAGGANEQFF. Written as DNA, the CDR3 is TGTGCCACCAGCAGAGAAGCGGGAGGTGCCAATGAGCAGTTCTTC.